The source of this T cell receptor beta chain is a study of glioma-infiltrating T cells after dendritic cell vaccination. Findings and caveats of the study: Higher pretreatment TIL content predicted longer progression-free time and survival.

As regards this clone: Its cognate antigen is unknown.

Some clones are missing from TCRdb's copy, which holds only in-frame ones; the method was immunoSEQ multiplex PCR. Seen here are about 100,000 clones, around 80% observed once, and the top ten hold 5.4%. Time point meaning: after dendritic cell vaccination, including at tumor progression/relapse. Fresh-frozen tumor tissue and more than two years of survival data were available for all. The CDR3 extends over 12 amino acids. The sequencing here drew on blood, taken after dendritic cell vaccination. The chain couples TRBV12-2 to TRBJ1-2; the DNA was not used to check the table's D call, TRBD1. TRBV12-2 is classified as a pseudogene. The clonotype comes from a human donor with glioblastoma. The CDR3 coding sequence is TGTGCAAGTCGATACACGACAGATGGCTACACCTTC. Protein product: CASRYTTDGYTF.